This T cell receptor beta chain was documented in a study of blood T cells in healthy people across ages. This clonotype has only a few counts. Combining a sample-barcoded 5' primer with a J-beta primer mix, a second PCR ran for roughly 6 to 12 cycles. TCRdb redid the calling of the 5' RACE reads with MiXCR, one entry per CDR3 protein. The repertoire holds around 820,000 distinct CDR3 sequences, with 25% as singletons. A further study also used this sample, focusing on T cells of mothers and their children.

This TCR was recovered from a boy between 5 and 17 years old in good health. The sequenced sample was blood.

Here the CDR3 reads CASSLSREGSSHRYNEQFF. CDR3 coding DNA: TGCGCCAGCAGCTTGTCGCGGGAGGGGTCGAGTCATCGTTACAATGAGCAGTTCTTC. The chain uses TRBV5-1 and TRBJ2-1; 9 nucleotides align to TRBD2. CDR1 is SGHRS, CDR2 YFSETQ, per germline. V lost 1 base to trimming and J lost 4 bases; unmatched junction nucleotides: 15. The CDR3 extends over 19 amino acids.